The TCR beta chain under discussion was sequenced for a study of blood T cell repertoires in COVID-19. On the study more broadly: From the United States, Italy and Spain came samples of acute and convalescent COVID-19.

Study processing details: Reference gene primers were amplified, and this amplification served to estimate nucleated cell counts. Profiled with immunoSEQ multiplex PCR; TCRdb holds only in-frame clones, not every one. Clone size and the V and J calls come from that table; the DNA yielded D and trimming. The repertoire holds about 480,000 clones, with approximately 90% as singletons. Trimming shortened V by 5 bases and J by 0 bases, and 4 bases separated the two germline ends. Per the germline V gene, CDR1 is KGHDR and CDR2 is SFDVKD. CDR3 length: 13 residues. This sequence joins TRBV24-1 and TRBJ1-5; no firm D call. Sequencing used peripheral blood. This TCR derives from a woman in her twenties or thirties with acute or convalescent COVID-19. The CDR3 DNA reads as TGTGCCACCAGTGCCTATAGCAATCAGCCCCAGCATTTT. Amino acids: CATSAYSNQPQHF.